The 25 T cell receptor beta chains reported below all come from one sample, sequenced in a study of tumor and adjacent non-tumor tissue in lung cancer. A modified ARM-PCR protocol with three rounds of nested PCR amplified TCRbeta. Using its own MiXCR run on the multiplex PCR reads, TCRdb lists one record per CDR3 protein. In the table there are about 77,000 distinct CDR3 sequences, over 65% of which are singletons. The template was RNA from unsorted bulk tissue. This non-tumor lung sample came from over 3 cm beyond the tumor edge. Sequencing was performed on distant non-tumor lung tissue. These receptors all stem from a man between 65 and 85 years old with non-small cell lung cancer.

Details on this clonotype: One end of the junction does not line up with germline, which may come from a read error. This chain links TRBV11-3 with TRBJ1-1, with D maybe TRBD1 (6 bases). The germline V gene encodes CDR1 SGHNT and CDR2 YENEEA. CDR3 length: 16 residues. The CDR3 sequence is CASSFPDRTLINEVFF. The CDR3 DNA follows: TGTGCCAGCAGCTTCCCGGACAGAACTCTGATCAATGAAGTTTTCTTT.

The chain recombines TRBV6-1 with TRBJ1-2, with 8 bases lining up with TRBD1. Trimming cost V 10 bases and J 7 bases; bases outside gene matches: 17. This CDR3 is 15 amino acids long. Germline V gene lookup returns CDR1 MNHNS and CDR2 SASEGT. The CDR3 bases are TGTGCCAACACCGCCCGGGACAGGAACGGTAGTGGCTACACCTTC. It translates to CANTARDRNGSGYTF.

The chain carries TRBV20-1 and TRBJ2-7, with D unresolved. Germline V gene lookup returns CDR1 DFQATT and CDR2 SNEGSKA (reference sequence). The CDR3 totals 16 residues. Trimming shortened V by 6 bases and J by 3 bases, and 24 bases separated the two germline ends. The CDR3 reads CSAKRWEVLSSYEQYF. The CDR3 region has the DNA TGCAGTGCCAAACGTTGGGAAGTTTTGAGCAGCTACGAGCAGTACTTC.

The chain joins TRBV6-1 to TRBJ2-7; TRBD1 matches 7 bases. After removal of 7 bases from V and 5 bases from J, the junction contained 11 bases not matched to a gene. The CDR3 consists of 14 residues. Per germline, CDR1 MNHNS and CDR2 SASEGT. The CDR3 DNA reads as TGTGCCAGCAATGGGGACAGTCTTGTCAACGAGCAGTACTTC. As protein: CASNGDSLVNEQYF.

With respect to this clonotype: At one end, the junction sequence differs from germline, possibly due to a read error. In DNA form, the CDR3 reads TGTAGCTTATTCCCATATGTGACAGGGGGGGACACAGATACGCAGTTTTTT. Its translation: CSLFPYVTGGDTDTQFF. The rearrangement links TRBV29-1 to TRBJ2-3; TRBD1 matches 9 bases. CDR3 length equals 17 residues. Germline values: CDR1 SQVTM, CDR2 ANQGSEA.

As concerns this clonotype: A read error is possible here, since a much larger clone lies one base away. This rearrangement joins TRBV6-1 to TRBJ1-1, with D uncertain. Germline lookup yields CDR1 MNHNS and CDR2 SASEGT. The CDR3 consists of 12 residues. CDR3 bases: TGTGCCAGCAATGAATCCGGGGAGGTCGCTTTCTTT. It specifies CASNESGEVAFF.

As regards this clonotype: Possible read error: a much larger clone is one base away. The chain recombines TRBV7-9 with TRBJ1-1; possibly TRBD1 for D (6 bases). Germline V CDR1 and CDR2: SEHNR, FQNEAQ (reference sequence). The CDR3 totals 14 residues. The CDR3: CTSTMGGGRTEAFF. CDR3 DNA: TGTACCAGCACCATGGGGGGGGGCCGGACTGAAGCTTTCTTT.

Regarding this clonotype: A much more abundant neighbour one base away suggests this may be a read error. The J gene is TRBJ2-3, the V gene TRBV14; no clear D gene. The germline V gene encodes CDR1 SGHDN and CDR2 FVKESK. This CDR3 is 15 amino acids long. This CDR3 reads CASSEYGGLSDTQFF. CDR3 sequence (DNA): TGTGCCAGCAGCGAGTATGGCGGATTATCAGATACGCAGTTTTTT.

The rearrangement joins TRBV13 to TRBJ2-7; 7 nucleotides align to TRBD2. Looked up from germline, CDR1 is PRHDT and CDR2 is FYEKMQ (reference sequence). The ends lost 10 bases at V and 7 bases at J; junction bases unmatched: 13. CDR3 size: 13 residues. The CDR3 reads CANIALKLAEQYF. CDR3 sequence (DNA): TGTGCCAACATCGCACTAAAACTAGCGGAGCAGTACTTC.

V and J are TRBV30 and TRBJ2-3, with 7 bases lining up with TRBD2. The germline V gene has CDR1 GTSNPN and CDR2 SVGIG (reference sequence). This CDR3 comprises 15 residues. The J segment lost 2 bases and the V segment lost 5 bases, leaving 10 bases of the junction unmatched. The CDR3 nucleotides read TGTGCCTGGGGTGATCGCGGGAGCATCACAGATACGCAGTATTTT. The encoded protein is CAWGDRGSITDTQYF.

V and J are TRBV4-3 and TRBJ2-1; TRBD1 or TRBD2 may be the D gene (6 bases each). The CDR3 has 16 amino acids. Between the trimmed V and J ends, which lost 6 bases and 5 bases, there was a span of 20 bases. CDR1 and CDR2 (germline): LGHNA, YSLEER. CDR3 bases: TGCGCCAGCAGTGAAGATCCCGGGGGCCAAAACAATGAGCAGTTCTTC. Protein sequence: CASSEDPGGQNNEQFF.

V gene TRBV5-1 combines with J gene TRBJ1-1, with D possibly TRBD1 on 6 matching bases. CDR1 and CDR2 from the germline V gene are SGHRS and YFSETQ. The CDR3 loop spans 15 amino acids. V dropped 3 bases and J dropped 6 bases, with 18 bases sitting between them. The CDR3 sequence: CASSYQGGNDAEAFF. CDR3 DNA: TGCGCCAGCAGCTATCAAGGGGGGAATGACGCTGAAGCTTTCTTT.

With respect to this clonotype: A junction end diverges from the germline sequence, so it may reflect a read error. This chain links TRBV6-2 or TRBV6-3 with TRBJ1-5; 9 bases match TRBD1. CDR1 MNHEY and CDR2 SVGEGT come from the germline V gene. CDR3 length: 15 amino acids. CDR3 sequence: CASSSYRGRFQPQHF. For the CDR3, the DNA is TGTGCTAGCAGTTCCTACAGGGGGCGTTTTCAGCCCCAGCATTTT.

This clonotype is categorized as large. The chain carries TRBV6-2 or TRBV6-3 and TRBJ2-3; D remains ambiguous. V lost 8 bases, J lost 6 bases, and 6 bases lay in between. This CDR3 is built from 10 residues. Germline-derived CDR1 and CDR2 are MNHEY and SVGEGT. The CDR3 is CASGADTQYF. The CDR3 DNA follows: TGTGCCAGCGGCGCGGATACGCAGTATTTT.

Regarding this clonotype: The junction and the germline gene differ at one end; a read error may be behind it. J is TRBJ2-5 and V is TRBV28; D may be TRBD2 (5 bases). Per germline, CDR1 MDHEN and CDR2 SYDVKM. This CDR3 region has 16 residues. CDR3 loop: CASSTRALPPQETRYF. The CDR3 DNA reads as TGTGCCAGTAGTACGAGGGCGCTTCCCCCCCAAGAGACCCGGTACTTC.

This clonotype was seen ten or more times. CDR3 amino acids: CASRSGRSSYNEQFF. CDR3 bases: TGTGCCAGCAGAAGTGGACGCAGCTCCTACAATGAGCAGTTCTTC. The chain employs TRBV5-4 and TRBJ2-1, with no clear D. The length of the CDR3 is 15 residues. V was trimmed by 5 bases and J by 0 bases, leaving 12 bases between them. CDR1 is SGHNT, CDR2 YYREEE, per germline (reference sequence).

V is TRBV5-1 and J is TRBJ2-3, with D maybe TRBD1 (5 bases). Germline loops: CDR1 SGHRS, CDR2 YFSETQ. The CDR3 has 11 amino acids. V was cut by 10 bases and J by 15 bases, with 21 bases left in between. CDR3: CAGAEGDMHYF. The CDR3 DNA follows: TGCGCCGGTGCCGAAGGGGATATGCACTATTTT.

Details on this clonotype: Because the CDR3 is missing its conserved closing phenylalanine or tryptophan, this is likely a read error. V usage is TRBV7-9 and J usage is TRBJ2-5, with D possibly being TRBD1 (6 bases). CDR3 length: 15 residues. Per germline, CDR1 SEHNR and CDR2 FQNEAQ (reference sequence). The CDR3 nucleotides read TGTGCCAGCAACTTAGCATGGGTACAGGGCGAGACCCAGTACTAC. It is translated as CASNLAWVQGETQYY.

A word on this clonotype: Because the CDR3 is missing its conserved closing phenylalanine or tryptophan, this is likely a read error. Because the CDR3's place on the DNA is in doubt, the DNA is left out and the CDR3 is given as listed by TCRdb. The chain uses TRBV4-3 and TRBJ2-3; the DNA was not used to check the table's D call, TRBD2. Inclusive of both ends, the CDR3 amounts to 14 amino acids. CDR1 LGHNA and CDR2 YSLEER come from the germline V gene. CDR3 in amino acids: CASSQVSSGDTQYC.

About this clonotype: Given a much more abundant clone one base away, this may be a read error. In DNA form, the CDR3 reads TGTGCCACCAGTGACTCGGCACGCGACGAGCATTACTTC. Translation gives CATSDSARDEHYF. The chain has TRBV24-1 and TRBJ2-7; D is uncertain. CDR3 length: 13 residues. Germline V gene data show CDR1 as KGHDR and CDR2 as SFDVKD.

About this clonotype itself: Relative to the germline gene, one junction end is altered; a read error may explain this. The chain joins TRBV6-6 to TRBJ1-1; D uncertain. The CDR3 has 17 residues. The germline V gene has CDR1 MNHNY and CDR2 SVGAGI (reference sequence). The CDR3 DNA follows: TGTGCCAGCAATTACCCCGTTAGCTTCGGGTTGGACACTGAAGCTTTCTTT. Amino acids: CASNYPVSFGLDTEAFF.

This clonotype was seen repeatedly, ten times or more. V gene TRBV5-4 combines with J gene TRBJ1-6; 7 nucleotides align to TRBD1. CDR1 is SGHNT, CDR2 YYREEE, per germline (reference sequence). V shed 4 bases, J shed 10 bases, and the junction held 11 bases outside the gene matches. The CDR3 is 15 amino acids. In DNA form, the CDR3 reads TGTGCCAGCAGCCCTCCGACAGGGCCGGGCTCACCCCTCCACTTT. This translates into CASSPPTGPGSPLHF.

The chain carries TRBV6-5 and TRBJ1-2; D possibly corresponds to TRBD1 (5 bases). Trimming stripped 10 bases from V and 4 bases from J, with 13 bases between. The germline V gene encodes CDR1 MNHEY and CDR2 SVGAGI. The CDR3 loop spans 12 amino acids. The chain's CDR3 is CANWGCGYGYTF. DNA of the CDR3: TGTGCCAACTGGGGGTGTGGCTATGGCTACACCTTC.

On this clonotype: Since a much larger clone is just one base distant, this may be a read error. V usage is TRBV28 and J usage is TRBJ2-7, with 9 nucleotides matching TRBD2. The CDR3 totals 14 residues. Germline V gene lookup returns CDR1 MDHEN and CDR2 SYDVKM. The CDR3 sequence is CTSSPLTSGYEQYF. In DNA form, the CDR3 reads TGTACCAGCAGTCCCCTGACTAGCGGCTACGAGCAGTACTTC.

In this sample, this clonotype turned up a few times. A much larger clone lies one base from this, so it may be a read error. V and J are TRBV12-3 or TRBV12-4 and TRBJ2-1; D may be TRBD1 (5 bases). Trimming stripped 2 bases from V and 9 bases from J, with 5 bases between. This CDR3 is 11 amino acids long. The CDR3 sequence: CASSLRGEQFF. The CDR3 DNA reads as TGTGCCAGCAGTTTAAGGGGTGAGCAGTTCTTC.